This TCR beta chain was sequenced during a study of T-cell reconstitution after alpha-beta-depleted transplantation in children. Broader study findings: Elevated TCRbeta diversity at day 60 was traced, in some patients, to surviving recipient T cells and thymic progenitors. By one year post-transplant, T-cell counts and diversity largely arose from T cells that were newly produced. Several hundred expanded graft clones reportedly gave rise to the alpha-beta T cells present about two months after transplant.

There are many counts of this clonotype. Its antigen is as yet unknown. The CDR3 spans 14 residues. The germline V gene has CDR1 SGHRS and CDR2 YFSETQ. J was trimmed by 4 bases and V by 5 bases; bases with no gene match: 8. Preparing the TCRbeta library involved the use of unique molecular identifiers. TCRdb analysed the PCR reads with MiXCR anew, one entry per CDR3 protein. The sample lists approximately 630,000 distinct CDR3 sequences; about an eighth were seen once. The sequence derives from a girl aged 2-10 years with congenital amegakaryocytic thrombocytopenia, due to receive a stem cell transplant. This sequence joins TRBV5-1 and TRBJ2-5, with 7 nucleotides matching TRBD2. Source: PBMCs, taken before TCRalphabeta/CD19-depleted stem cell transplant. The CDR3 reads CASSPYSGIETQYF. The DNA for the CDR3 is TGCGCCAGCAGTCCTTACAGCGGGATAGAGACCCAGTACTTC.